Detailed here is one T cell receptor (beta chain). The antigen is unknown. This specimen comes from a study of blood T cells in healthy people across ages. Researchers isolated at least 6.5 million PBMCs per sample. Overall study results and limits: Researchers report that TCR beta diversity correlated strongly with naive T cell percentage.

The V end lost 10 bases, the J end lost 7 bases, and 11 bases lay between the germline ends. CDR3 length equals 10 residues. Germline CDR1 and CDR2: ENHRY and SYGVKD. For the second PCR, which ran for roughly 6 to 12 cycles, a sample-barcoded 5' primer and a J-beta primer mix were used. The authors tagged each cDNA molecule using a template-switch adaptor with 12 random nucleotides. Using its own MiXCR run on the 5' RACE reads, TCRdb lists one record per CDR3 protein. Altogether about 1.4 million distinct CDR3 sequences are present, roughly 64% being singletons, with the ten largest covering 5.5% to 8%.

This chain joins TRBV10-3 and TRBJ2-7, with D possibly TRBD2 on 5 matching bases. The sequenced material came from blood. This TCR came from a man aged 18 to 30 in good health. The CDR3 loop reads CATGMLEQYF. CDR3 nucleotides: TGTGCCACCGGGATGTTGGAGCAGTACTTC.